The 23 T cell receptor beta chains below were found in one sample sequenced in a study of cytomegalovirus exposure and HLA in healthy donors. PCR amplification relied on 60 Vbeta primers (plus 13 Jbeta primers). The protocol was immunoSEQ multiplex PCR, while the TCRdb copy is restricted to in-frame clones and leaves out a portion. The repertoire holds 200,000 or so clones, around 85% seen once, with 3.8% in the top ten. The source material was PBMCs. Receptors originate from a man between 45 and 60 years old in good health and CMV-seronegative.

The rearrangement links TRBV7-9 to TRBJ2-7; the match to TRBD1 covers 7 bases. Looked up from germline, CDR1 is SEHNR and CDR2 is FQNEAQ (reference sequence). The V gene end was trimmed by 2 bases and the J gene end by 3 bases; junction bases not matched to a gene: 1. The length of the CDR3 is 13 residues. CDR3 DNA sequence: TGTGCCAGCAGCTTAAGGACAGGCTACGAGCAGTACTTC. This codes for CASSLRTGYEQYF.

This chain joins TRBV11-2 and TRBJ2-7, with TRBD1 matching 11 bases. This CDR3 has 14 amino acids. After removal of 3 bases from V and 6 bases from J, the junction contained 4 bases not matched to a gene. Germline values: CDR1 SGHAT, CDR2 FQNNGV. The CDR3 bases are TGTGCCAGCAGCTTGGGGACAGGGGGAGCCGAGCAGTACTTC. It encodes CASSLGTGGAEQYF.

The chain recombines TRBV7-3 with TRBJ2-1, with TRBD1 identical over 7 bases. The CDR3 has 17 amino acids. The germline gives CDR1 SGHTA, CDR2 FQGTGA. V gave up 0 bases and J gave up 3 bases; unmatched junction bases: 8. The CDR3 protein is CASSLTVEGAFYNEQFF. The CDR3 coding sequence is TGTGCCAGCAGCTTAACGGTAGAGGGGGCATTCTACAATGAGCAGTTCTTC.

This chain links TRBV18 with TRBJ1-2; no reliable D call. The CDR3 has 12 residues. Germline loops: CDR1 KGHSH, CDR2 LQKENI. Trimming pared 6 bases from V and 5 bases from J, leaving 10 bases between. CDR3 residues: CASSSEAYGYTF. The CDR3 nucleotides read TGTGCCAGCTCCTCCGAGGCGTATGGCTACACCTTC.

With respect to this clone: Other nucleotide sequences from this sample produce the same CDR3. The chain joins TRBV7-7 to TRBJ2-2; no firm D call. Trimming took 5 bases from V and 3 from J, leaving 10 bases between them. This CDR3 is 14 amino acids long. Germline CDR1 is SSHAT and CDR2 is FNYEAQ (reference sequence). The CDR3 spells CASSADIYTGELFF. The CDR3 DNA reads as TGTGCCAGCAGCGCTGACATCTACACCGGGGAGCTGTTTTTT. The entire variable domain, with the rest obtained from reference TRBV7-7 and TRBJ2-2, is as follows: GAGVSQSPRYKVTKRGQDVTLRCDPISSHATLYWYQQALGQGPEFLTYFNYEAQPDKSGLPSDRFSAERPEGSISTLTIQRTEQRDSAMYRCASSADIYTGELFFGEGSRLTVL.

This rearrangement joins TRBV6-1 to TRBJ1-6; D gene uncertain. The CDR3 consists of 16 residues. CDR1 is MNHNS and CDR2 is SASEGT in the germline V gene. Trimming removed 2 bases from V and 5 bases from J, with 13 bases in between. CDR3 sequence reads: CASSEIVQLNNSPLHF. The CDR3 region has the DNA TGTGCCAGCAGTGAAATCGTACAGCTAAATAATTCACCCCTCCACTTT.

The chain joins TRBV27 to TRBJ1-6, with 7 bases fitting TRBD1. V gave up 5 bases and J gave up 6 bases; unmatched junction bases: 4. The length of the CDR3 is 14 residues. The germline V gene has CDR1 MNHEY and CDR2 SMNVEV (reference sequence). CDR3 in DNA: TGTGCCAGCAGTCCGCGGGACAGTAATTCACCCCTCCACTTT. Translated: CASSPRDSNSPLHF.

A few counts support this clone. V gene TRBV6-5 combines with J gene TRBJ1-1; D possibly corresponds to TRBD1 (6 bases). Trimming left V 5 bases short and J 7 bases short, with 11 bases between. CDR1 is MNHEY and CDR2 is SVGAGI in the germline V gene. The CDR3 has 12 residues. The CDR3 nucleotides are TGTGCCAGCAGTAGAGGACAGAATGAAGCTTTCTTT. This codes for CASSRGQNEAFF.

The chain carries TRBV4-2 and TRBJ1-2, with a weak D call TRBD1 (5 bases). Trimming shortened V by 8 bases and J by 6 bases, and 22 bases separated the two germline ends. The CDR3 length is 15 residues. CDR1 and CDR2 (germline): LGHNA, YNFKEQ. For the CDR3, the DNA is TGTGCCAGCTCCCCGGGGAGGGACTTTCTGGATGGCTACACCTTC. Protein product: CASSPGRDFLDGYTF.

This clone was counted a single time. CDR3 amino acids: CASSDRESSYNEQFF. The CDR3 DNA reads as TGTGCCAGTAGTGACAGAGAGAGCTCCTACAATGAGCAGTTCTTC. This chain joins TRBV19 and TRBJ2-1, with a possible D match to TRBD1 (5 bases). The V gene's germline CDR1 is LNHDA and CDR2 SQIVND (reference sequence). Trimming removed 5 bases at V and 0 bases at J, with 11 bases between. This CDR3 is 15 amino acids long.

This sequence joins TRBV30 and TRBJ2-6; D is possibly TRBD1 (6 bases). V lost 6 bases to trimming and J lost 1 base, with 10 bases between them. This CDR3 has 14 amino acids. CDR1 and CDR2 from the germline V gene are GTSNPN and SVGIG (reference sequence). Here the CDR3 reads CACNRASGANVLTF. The DNA of the CDR3 is TGTGCCTGTAACAGGGCGTCTGGGGCCAACGTCCTGACTTTC.

This rearrangement joins TRBV19 to TRBJ1-5, with 7 bases aligning to TRBD1. Germline V CDR1 and CDR2: LNHDA, SQIVND (reference sequence). This CDR3 contains 12 residues. The junction had 6 bases not matched to a gene; V was cut back by 5 bases and J by 11 bases. The CDR3: CASSPTGVTQHF. The CDR3 DNA reads TGTGCCAGTAGTCCAACAGGGGTGACCCAGCATTTT.

This clone appeared once. The chain joins TRBV19 to TRBJ2-7, with TRBD1 identical over 9 bases. Germline assignment: CDR1 LNHDA and CDR2 SQIVND (reference sequence). The V and J ends lost 3 bases and 4 bases, in that order; junction bases with no gene match: 4. There are 14 residues in the CDR3. In DNA form, the CDR3 reads TGTGCCAGTAGTATCAGGACAGGGGAATACGAGCAGTACTTC. Its translation: CASSIRTGEYEQYF.

The J gene is TRBJ1-1, the V gene TRBV7-9, with D possibly TRBD1 on 6 matching bases. This CDR3 contains 13 residues. The germline V and J ends were trimmed by 4 bases and 8 bases, with 14 bases remaining between them. CDR1 SEHNR and CDR2 FQNEAQ come from the germline V gene (reference sequence). CDR3 sequence (DNA): TGTGCCAGCAGCTCGCGAACAGGGCTGGAAGCTTTCTTT. Amino acid sequence: CASSSRTGLEAFF.

This chain links TRBV6-5 with TRBJ2-3; 11 nucleotides agree with TRBD1. CDR1 and CDR2 from the germline V gene are MNHEY and SVGAGI. Trimming at V came to 2 bases and at J to 2 bases, leaving 3 bases not matched to a gene. The CDR3 length is 16 residues. CDR3 loop: CASSYGTGGYTDTQYF. CDR3 in DNA: TGTGCCAGCAGTTACGGGACAGGGGGTTACACAGATACGCAGTATTTT.

CDR3 coding DNA: TGTGCCAGCAGGGACAGGGTGGGGACAGATACGCAGTATTTT. It specifies CASRDRVGTDTQYF. The J gene is TRBJ2-3, the V gene TRBV2; 8 bases map to TRBD1. Germline V gene data show CDR1 as SNHLY and CDR2 as FYNNEI. The CDR3 has 14 residues. The ends lost 6 bases at V and 3 bases at J; junction bases unmatched: 5.

This chain uses TRBV7-2 with TRBJ1-2; 8 bases map to TRBD1. The CDR3 extends over 13 amino acids. V trimming: 4 bases; J trimming: 7 bases; junction bases outside the gene matches: 5. Germline values: CDR1 SGHTA, CDR2 FQGNSA. The CDR3 region has the DNA TGTGCCAGCAGCTCGTTCACAGGGGGTGGCTACACCTTC. This encodes CASSSFTGGGYTF. The whole variable domain, filled in from reference TRBV7-2 and TRBJ1-2, reads GAGVSQSPSNKVTEKGKDVELRCDPISGHTALYWYRQSLGQGLEFLIYFQGNSAPDKSGLPSDRFSAERTGGSVSTLTIQRTQQEDSAVYLCASSSFTGGGYTFGSGTRLTVV.

The rearrangement joins TRBV2 to TRBJ1-6; tentative D call: TRBD1 (6 bases). This CDR3 contains 15 residues. Germline loops: CDR1 SNHLY, CDR2 FYNNEI. V lost 10 bases to trimming and J lost 0 bases, with 13 bases between them. The CDR3 DNA sequence: TGTGCCACCACAGGGATGAGCTCCTATAATTCACCCCTCCACTTT. Amino acids: CATTGMSSYNSPLHF. The full variable domain, completed using reference TRBV2 and TRBJ1-6, is EPEVTQTPSHQVTQMGQEVILRCVPISNHLYFYWYRQILGQKVEFLVSFYNNEISEKSEIFDDQFSVERPDGSNFTLKIRSTKLEDSAMYFCATTGMSSYNSPLHFGNGTRLTVT.

The DNA for the CDR3 is TGTGCCAGCACCGTGGTGCCGGGAAACTATGGCTACACCTTC. Translated: CASTVVPGNYGYTF. The chain recombines TRBV5-5 with TRBJ1-2; D unresolved. The CDR3 has 14 residues. Trimming removed 6 bases from V and 2 bases from J, with 14 bases in between. Germline values: CDR1 SGHKS, CDR2 YYEKEE (reference sequence). Combining the CDR3 with reference TRBV5-5 and TRBJ1-2 gives the whole variable domain DAGVTQSPTHLIKTRGQQVTLRCSPISGHKSVSWYQQVLGQGPQFIFQYYEKEERGRGNFPDRFSARQFPNYSSELNVNALLLGDSALYLCASTVVPGNYGYTFGSGTRLTVV.

The table lists this clone with a few counts. This chain joins TRBV7-9 and TRBJ2-3; 8 bases fit TRBD1. The J segment lost 4 bases and the V segment lost 2 bases, leaving 5 bases of the junction unmatched. This CDR3 comprises 15 residues. Germline V gives CDR1 SEHNR, CDR2 FQNEAQ (reference sequence). Written as DNA, the CDR3 is TGTGCCAGCAGCTTACGAGGACAGGGTGCAGATACGCAGTATTTT. Translating it yields CASSLRGQGADTQYF.

The CDR3 DNA is TGTGCCAGCAGTTTAGGGACAGGGATCAACGAGCAGTACTTC. It yields the protein CASSLGTGINEQYF. The chain has TRBV27 and TRBJ2-7, with 9 bases matching TRBD1. Germline loops: CDR1 MNHEY, CDR2 SMNVEV (reference sequence). The CDR3 runs to 14 residues. V lost 2 bases to trimming and J lost 5 bases; unmatched junction nucleotides: 4.

The chain carries TRBV18 and TRBJ2-7; TRBD2 matches at 9 bases. Germline V gives CDR1 KGHSH, CDR2 LQKENI. The V gene end was trimmed by 1 base and the J gene end by 5 bases; junction bases not matched to a gene: 3. There are 14 residues in the CDR3. CDR3 loop: CASSPQRGADEQYF. For the CDR3, the DNA is TGTGCCAGCTCACCACAGCGGGGGGCAGACGAGCAGTACTTC. The whole variable domain, filled in from reference TRBV18 and TRBJ2-7, reads NAGVMQNPRHLVRRRGQEARLRCSPMKGHSHVYWYRQLPEEGLKFMVYLQKENIIDESGMPKERFSAEFPKEGPSILRIQQVVRGDSAAYFCASSPQRGADEQYFGPGTRLTVT.

This clone was observed a few times. This chain links TRBV7-2 with TRBJ1-2, with D possibly being TRBD1 (6 bases). V lost 3 bases to trimming and J lost 0 bases, with 8 bases between them. The germline V gene has CDR1 SGHTA and CDR2 FQGNSA. This CDR3 contains 14 residues. Here the CDR3 DNA reads TGTGCCAGCAGCTTGGGACAATCTAACTATGGCTACACCTTC. Its protein is CASSLGQSNYGYTF.